The text below deals with one T cell receptor beta chain. This entry belongs to a study of blood T cell repertoires in COVID-19. Across the study: The United States, Italy and Spain were the sources of the acute and convalescent COVID-19 samples. In each case, the material was cDNA or gDNA derived from T cells, B-cell-depleted T cells, or PBMCs.

In the authors' workflow: Nucleated cell number was recorded as an estimate derived from reference gene primer amplification. Sequencing was performed with immunoSEQ multiplex PCR; in TCRdb, only in-frame clones are kept and a portion is missing. The DNA gave D and trimming, while V, J and clone size come from that table. The sample holds 75,000 to 100,000 clones; around 87% are singletons and the top ten take 7.4%. The receptor's source is a human donor with acute or convalescent COVID-19. The donor label of this sample is uncertain. The specimen sequenced was peripheral blood.

In DNA form, the CDR3 reads TGTGCCAGCAGCTTATTCCAGGGTTTACACTACGAGCAGTACTTC. Amino acid sequence: CASSLFQGLHYEQYF. The chain uses TRBV7-2 and TRBJ2-7, with D possibly TRBD1 on 5 matching bases. There are 15 residues in the CDR3. Trimming took 2 bases from V and 3 from J, leaving 14 bases between them. From germline, CDR1 is SGHTA and CDR2 FQGNSA.